This T cell receptor (beta chain) was identified in a study of CD8 T cells in Susac syndrome. Study in general: Treatment status at blood draw for the Susac syndrome patients was therapy-naive, corticosteroids, or intravenous immunoglobulin alone. Study-level points and caveats: The CD4+ T cell repertoires in Susac syndrome were not clonally expanded.

RNA, at about 0.5 to 1 ug, was reverse transcribed with random hexamers. The CDR3 of TCR beta was amplified by immunoSEQ multiplex PCR across 54 Vbeta and 13 Jbeta. In TCRdb, the immunoSEQ multiplex PCR reads were re-called with MiXCR into one record per CDR3 protein. Of over 100,000 distinct CDR3 sequences in the sample, under 96% were seen once. This CDR3 contains 14 residues. V lost 0 bases and J lost 2, with 9 bases in between. Germline CDR1 and CDR2: SGHRS and YFSETQ. A remark on this clonotype: Its antigen is not known.

Both CD4+ and CD8+ T cells were negatively isolated, and TEMRA cells underwent FACS enrichment. This receptor was taken from a human donor with Susac syndrome. The chain joins TRBV5-1 to TRBJ2-7; D is perhaps TRBD1 or TRBD2 (5 bases each). Specimen: CD4+ T cells from PBMCs. The chain's CDR3 is CASSLDGGPYEQYF. DNA for the CDR3: TGCGCCAGCAGCTTGGATGGGGGTCCCTACGAGCAGTACTTC. Filled out from reference TRBV5-1 and TRBJ2-7, the complete variable domain reads KAGVTQTPRYLIKTRGQQVTLSCSPISGHRSVSWYQQTPGQGLQFLFEYFSETQRNKGNFPGRFSGRQFSNSRSEMNVSTLELGDSALYLCASSLDGGPYEQYFGPGTRLTVT.